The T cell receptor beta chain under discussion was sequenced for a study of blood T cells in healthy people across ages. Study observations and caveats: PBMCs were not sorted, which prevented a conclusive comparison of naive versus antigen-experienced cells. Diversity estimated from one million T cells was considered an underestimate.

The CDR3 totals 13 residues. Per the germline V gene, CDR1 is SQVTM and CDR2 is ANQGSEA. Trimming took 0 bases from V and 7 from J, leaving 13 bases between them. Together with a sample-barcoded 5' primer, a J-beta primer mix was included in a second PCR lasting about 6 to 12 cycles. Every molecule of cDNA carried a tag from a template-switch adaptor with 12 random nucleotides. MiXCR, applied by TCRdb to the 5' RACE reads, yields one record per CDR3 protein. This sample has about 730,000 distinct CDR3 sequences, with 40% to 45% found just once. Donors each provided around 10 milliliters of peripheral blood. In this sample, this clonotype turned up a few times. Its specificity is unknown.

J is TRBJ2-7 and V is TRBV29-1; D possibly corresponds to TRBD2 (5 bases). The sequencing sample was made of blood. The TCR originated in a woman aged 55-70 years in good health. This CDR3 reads CSVEEFGRGEQYF. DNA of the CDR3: TGCAGCGTTGAAGAGTTCGGGCGAGGGGAGCAGTACTTC.